A selection of T cell receptor beta chains follows, all from one sample in a study of PD-1 blockade in classical Hodgkin lymphoma. The method was immunoSEQ multiplex PCR; TCRdb's version includes in-frame clones alone and lacks a portion of them. The table records 70,000 to 85,000 clones, more than 85% of them present only once. The specimen was peripheral blood mononuclear cells (PBMCs), collected at baseline. Receptors were obtained from a human donor with classical Hodgkin lymphoma. The CDR3 runs from the conserved cysteine through the conserved F or W. The D gene is left open where the match is weak.

. | TRBJ1-1 | TRBV11-3 | TGTGCCAGCAGCTTAGATGGGGACAATGAAGCTTTCTTT | CASSLDGDNEAFF
. | TRBJ1-2 | TRBV25-1 | TGTGCCAGCACGTCTGGGGAGAACTATGGCTACACCTTC | CASTSGENYGYTF
TRBD2 | TRBJ2-3 | TRBV27 | TGTGCCAGCAGTCCCGAAAGCGGGATCACAGATACGCAGTATTTT | CASSPESGITDTQYF
TRBD2 | TRBJ2-2 | TRBV4-3 | TGCGCCAGCAGCCAAGATGGTAGCGGGAGGGCGGGGACCGGGGAGCTGTTTTTT | CASSQDGSGRAGTGELFF
TRBD1 | TRBJ2-7 | TRBV27 | TGTGCCAGCAGTTTATCCACAGGGGGCTCCTACGAGCAGTACTTC | CASSLSTGGSYEQYF
. | TRBJ2-5 | TRBV4-1 | TGCGCCAGCAGCCTCGGGTTTGGCCAAGAGACCCAGTACTTC | CASSLGFGQETQYF
TRBD2 | TRBJ2-1 | TRBV10-2 | TGCGCCAGCATCGGACTAGCGGGAGGGCCAGAGGAGCAGTTCTTC | CASIGLAGGPEEQFF
TRBD2 | TRBJ2-1 | TRBV27 | TGTGCCAGCAGTTCAGGACCGACTAGCGAGCAGTTCTTC | CASSSGPTSEQFF
TRBD2 | TRBJ2-7 | TRBV7-2 | TGTGCCAGCAGCGGGAGGGGTTACGAGCAGTACTTC | CASSGRGYEQYF
. | TRBJ1-1 | TRBV18 | TGTGCCAGCTCACCACTGGGCCCATACGAAGCTTTCTTT | CASSPLGPYEAFF
TRBD2 | TRBJ2-1 | TRBV6-4 | TGTGCCAGCAGTGACTCGGGTAGACTAGCGGGTTTTAATGAGCAGTTCTTC | CASSDSGRLAGFNEQFF
. | TRBJ1-1 | TRBV7-8 | TGTGCCAGCAGCTCTCTCTTGGGTGCCCCTAAAAAAGCTTTCTTT | CASSSLLGAPKKAFF
. | TRBJ2-3 | TRBV5-8 | TGTGCCAGCAGCTTAAGAGCAGATACGCAGTATTTT | CASSLRADTQYF
TRBD1 | TRBJ1-5 | TRBV27 | TGTGCCAGCCGACAGGGTAGCCCTTCTAGCAATCAGCCCCAGCATTTT | CASRQGSPSSNQPQHF
. | TRBJ1-1 | TRBV15 | TGTGCCACCAGCAGAGATTTGACGGCTGAAGCTTTCTTT | CATSRDLTAEAFF